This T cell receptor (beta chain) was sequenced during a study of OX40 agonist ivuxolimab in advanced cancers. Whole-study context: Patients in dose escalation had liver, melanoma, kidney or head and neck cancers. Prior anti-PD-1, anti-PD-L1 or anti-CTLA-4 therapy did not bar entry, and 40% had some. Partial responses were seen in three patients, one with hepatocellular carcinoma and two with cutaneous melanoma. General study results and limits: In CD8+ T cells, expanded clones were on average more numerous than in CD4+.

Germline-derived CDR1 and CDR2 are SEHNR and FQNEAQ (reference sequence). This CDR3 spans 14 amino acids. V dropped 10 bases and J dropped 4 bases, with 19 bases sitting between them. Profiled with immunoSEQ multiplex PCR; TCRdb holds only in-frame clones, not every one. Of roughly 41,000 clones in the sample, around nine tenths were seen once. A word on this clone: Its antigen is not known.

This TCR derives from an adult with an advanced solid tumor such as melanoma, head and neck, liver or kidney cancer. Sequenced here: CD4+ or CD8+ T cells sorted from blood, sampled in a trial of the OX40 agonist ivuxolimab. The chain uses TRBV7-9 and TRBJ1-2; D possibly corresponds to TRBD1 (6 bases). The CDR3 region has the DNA TGTGCCACCTCGGGGTACAGGGACACCTATGGCTACACCTTC. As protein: CATSGYRDTYGYTF.